This T cell receptor (beta chain) was captured in a study of blood T cell repertoires in COVID-19. TCRdb keeps only in-frame clones here, not all; method: immunoSEQ multiplex PCR. Of some 97,000 clones in the sample, just over 90% were seen once. Sequenced input: peripheral blood. The receptor was derived from a man in his fifties or sixties with acute or convalescent COVID-19.

The CDR3 protein is CASSEELDRPPYEQYF. CDR3 nucleotides: TGTGCCAGCAGTGAGGAACTGGACAGGCCGCCCTACGAGCAGTACTTC. The V gene is TRBV6-1, the J gene TRBJ2-7; the match to TRBD1 covers 7 bases. The length of the CDR3 is 16 residues. CDR1 and CDR2 (germline): MNHNS, SASEGT. V shed 3 bases, J shed 2 bases, and the junction held 10 bases outside the gene matches.